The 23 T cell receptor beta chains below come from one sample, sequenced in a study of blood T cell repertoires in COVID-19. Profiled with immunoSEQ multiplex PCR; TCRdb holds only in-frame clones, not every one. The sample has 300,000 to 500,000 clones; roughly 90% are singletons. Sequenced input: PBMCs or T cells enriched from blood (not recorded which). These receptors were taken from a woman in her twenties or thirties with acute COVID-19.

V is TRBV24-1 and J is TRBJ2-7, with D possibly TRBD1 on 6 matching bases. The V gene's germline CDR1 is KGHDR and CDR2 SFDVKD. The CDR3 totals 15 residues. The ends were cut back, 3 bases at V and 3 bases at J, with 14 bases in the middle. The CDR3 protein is CATSDAGQKSYEQYF. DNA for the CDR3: TGTGCCACCAGTGATGCCGGACAGAAAAGCTACGAGCAGTACTTC.

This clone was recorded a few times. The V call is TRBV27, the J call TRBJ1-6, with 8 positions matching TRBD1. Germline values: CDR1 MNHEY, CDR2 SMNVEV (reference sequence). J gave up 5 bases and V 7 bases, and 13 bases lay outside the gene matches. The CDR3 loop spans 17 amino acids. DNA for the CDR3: TGTGCCAGCACAAAGAAGGGACAGGTTCGAAATAATTCACCCCTCCACTTT. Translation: CASTKKGQVRNNSPLHF.

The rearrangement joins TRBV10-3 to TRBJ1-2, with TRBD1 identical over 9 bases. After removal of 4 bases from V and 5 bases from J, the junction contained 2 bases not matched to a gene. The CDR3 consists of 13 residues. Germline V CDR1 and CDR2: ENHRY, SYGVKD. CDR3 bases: TGTGCCATCAGTGCGGGACAGGGTTATGGCTACACCTTC. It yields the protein CAISAGQGYGYTF.

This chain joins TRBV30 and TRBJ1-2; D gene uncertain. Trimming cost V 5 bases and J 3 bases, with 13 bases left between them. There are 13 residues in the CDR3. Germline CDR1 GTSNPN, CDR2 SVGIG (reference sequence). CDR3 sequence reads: CAWAERAYYGYTF. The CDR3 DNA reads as TGTGCCTGGGCGGAGAGGGCGTACTATGGCTACACCTTC.

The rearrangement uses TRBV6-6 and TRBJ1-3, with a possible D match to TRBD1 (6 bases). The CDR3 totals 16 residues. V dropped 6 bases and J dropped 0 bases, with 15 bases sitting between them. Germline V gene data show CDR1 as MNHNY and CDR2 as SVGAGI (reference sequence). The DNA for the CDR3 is TGTGCCAGCAGCCCCGGGACACTGCTCTCTGGAAACACCATATATTTT. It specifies CASSPGTLLSGNTIYF.

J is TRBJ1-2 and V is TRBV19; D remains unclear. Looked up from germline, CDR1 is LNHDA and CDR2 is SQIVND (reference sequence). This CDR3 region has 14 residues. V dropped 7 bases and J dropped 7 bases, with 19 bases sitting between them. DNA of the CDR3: TGTGCCAGTACCCATACTTCGGGTGCCCTTGGCTACACCTTC. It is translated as CASTHTSGALGYTF.

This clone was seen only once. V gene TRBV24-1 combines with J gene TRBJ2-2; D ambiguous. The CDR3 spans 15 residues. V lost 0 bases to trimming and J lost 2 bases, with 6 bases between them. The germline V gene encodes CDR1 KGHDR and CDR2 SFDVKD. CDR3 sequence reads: CATSDLESNTGELFF. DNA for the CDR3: TGTGCCACCAGTGATTTGGAAAGCAACACCGGGGAGCTGTTTTTT.

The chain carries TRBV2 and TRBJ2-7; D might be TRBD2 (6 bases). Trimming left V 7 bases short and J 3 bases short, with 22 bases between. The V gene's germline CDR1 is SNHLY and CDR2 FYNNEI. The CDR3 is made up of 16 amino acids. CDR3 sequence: CASTWASAPRSYEQYF. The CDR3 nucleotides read TGTGCCAGCACTTGGGCTAGCGCGCCGAGGAGCTACGAGCAGTACTTC.

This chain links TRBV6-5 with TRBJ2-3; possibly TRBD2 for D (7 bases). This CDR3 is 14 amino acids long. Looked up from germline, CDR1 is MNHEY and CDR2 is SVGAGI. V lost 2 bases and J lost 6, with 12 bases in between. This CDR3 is CASSYGGGQDTQYF. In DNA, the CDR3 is TGTGCCAGCAGTTACGGGGGGGGCCAGGATACGCAGTATTTT.

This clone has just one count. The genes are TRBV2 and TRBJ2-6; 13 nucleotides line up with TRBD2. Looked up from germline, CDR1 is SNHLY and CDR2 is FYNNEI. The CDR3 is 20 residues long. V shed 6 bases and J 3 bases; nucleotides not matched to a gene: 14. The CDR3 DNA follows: TGTGCCAGCAGCGTCGAGACTAGCGGGGGGTTTAGCGGTGGGGCCAACGTCCTGACTTTC. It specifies CASSVETSGGFSGGANVLTF. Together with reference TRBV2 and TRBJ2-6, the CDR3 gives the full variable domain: EPEVTQTPSHQVTQMGQEVILRCVPISNHLYFYWYRQILGQKVEFLVSFYNNEISEKSEIFDDQFSVERPDGSNFTLKIRSTKLEDSAMYFCASSVETSGGFSGGANVLTFGAGSRLTVL.

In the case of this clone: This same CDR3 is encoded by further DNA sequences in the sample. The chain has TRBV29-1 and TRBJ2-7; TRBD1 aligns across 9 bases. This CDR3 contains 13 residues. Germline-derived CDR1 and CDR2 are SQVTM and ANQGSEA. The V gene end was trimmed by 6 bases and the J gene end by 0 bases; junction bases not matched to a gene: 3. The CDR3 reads CSVGTGTSYEQYF. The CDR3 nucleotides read TGCAGCGTCGGGACAGGGACCTCCTACGAGCAGTACTTC.

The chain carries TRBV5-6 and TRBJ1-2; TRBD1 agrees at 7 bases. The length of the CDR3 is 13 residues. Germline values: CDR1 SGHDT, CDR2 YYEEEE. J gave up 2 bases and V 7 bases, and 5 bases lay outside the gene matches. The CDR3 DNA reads TGTGCCAGCGACATACAGGGGAACTATGGCTACACCTTC. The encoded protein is CASDIQGNYGYTF.

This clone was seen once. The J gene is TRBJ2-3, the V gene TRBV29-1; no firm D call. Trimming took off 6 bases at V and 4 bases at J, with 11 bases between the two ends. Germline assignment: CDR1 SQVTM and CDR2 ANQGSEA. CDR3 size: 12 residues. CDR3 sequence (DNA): TGCAGCGTACACCTAGGATCAGATACGCAGTATTTT. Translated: CSVHLGSDTQYF.

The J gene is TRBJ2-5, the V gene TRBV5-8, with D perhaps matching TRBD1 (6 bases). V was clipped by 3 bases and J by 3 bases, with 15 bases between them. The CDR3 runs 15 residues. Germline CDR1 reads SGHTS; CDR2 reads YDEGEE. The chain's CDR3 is CASSSPGAGEETQYF. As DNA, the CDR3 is TGTGCCAGCAGCTCCCCCGGGGCAGGGGAAGAGACCCAGTACTTC.

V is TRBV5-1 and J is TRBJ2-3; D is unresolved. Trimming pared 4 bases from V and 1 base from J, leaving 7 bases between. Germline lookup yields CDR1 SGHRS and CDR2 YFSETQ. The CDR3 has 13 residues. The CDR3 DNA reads TGCGCCAGCAGCCAATCGGGCACAGATACGCAGTATTTT. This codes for CASSQSGTDTQYF.

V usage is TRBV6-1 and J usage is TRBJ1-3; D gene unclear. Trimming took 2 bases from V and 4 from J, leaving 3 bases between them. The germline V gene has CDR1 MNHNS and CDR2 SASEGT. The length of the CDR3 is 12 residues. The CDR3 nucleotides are TGTGCCAGCAGTGAACAGGGAAACACCATATATTTT. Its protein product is CASSEQGNTIYF.

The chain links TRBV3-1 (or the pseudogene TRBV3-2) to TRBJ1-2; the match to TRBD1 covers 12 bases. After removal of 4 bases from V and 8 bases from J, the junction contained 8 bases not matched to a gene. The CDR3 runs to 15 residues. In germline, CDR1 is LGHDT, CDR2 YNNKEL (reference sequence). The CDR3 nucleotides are TGTGCCAGCAGCCCGGAGGGACAGGGGGCAGGAGGCTACACCTTC. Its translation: CASSPEGQGAGGYTF.

CDR3 loop: CASSDSSAGGREQFF. CDR3 sequence (DNA): TGTGCCAGCAGTGACTCGTCTGCGGGGGGGCGTGAGCAGTTCTTC. The gene calls are TRBV6-4 and TRBJ2-1, with 9 bases aligning to TRBD2. Germline CDR1 is MRHNA and CDR2 is SNTAGT. The CDR3 spans 15 residues. The J segment lost 9 bases and the V segment lost 0 bases, leaving 6 bases of the junction unmatched.

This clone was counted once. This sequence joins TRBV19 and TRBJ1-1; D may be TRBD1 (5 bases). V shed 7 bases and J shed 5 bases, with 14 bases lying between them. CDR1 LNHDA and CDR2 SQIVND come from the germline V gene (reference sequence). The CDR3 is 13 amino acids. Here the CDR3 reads CASKSRDSTEAFF. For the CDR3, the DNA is TGTGCCAGTAAGAGCAGGGACTCAACTGAAGCTTTCTTT. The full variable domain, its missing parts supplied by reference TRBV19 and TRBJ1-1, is DGGITQSPKYLFRKEGQNVTLSCEQNLNHDAMYWYRQDPGQGLRLIYYSQIVNDFQKGDIAEGYSVSREKKESFPLTVTSAQKNPTAFYLCASKSRDSTEAFFGQGTRLTVV.

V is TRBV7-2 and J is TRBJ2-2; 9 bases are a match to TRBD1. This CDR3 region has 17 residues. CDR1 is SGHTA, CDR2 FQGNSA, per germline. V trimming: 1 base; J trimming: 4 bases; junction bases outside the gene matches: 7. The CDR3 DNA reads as TGTGCCAGCAGCTTAGTGTCCGGGACAGGGTTCACCGGGGAGCTGTTTTTT. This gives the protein CASSLVSGTGFTGELFF.

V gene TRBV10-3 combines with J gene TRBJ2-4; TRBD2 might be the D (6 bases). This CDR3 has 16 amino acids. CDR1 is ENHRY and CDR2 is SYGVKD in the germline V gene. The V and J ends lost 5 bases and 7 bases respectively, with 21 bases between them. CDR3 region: CAISLERPAGRNIQYF. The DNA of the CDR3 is TGTGCCATCAGTCTTGAGCGGCCGGCGGGACGGAACATTCAGTACTTC.

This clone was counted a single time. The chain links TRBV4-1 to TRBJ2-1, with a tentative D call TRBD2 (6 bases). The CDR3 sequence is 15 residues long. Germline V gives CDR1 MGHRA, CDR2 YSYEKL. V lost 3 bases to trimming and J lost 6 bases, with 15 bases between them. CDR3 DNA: TGCGCCAGCAGCCAGGCCGGGGGTAGAACCAATGAGCAGTTCTTC. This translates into CASSQAGGRTNEQFF.

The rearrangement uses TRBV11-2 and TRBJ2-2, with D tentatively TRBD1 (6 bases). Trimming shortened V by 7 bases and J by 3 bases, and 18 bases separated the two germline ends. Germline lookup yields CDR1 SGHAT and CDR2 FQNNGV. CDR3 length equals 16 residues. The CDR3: CASTTTGGLYTGELFF. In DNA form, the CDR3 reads TGTGCCAGCACCACGACAGGTGGCCTATACACCGGGGAGCTGTTTTTT. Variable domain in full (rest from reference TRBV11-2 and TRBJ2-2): EAGVAQSPRYKIIEKRQSVAFWCNPISGHATLYWYQQILGQGPKLLIQFQNNGVVDDSQLPKDRFSAERLKGVDSTLKIQPAKLEDSAVYLCASTTTGGLYTGELFFGEGSRLTVL.